This TCR beta chain was sequenced during a study of cytomegalovirus exposure and HLA in healthy donors. Study observations and caveats: Three chains linked to CMV were shown in vitro to be specific for CMV antigens.

Regarding this clone: Its antigen is undetermined.

Primers: 60 Vbeta forward and 13 Jbeta reverse. Produced via immunoSEQ multiplex PCR; TCRdb's table is partial and in-frame only. Among 250,000 to 350,000 clones, 80% to 90% were seen once, and the ten largest hold 3% to 4%. The CDR3 runs to 11 residues. Germline V gene sequence: CDR1 SGHNT, CDR2 YYREEE (reference sequence). Deletions cut 1 base from V and 9 bases from J, with 5 bases between. Sequencing was done on a sample of PBMCs. V is TRBV5-4 and J is TRBJ1-5; unclear D gene. This clonotype was obtained from a man in his forties or fifties in good health and CMV-seropositive. The DNA for the CDR3 is TGTGCCAGCAGCTTGTTTCGGCCCCAGCATTTT. It specifies CASSLFRPQHF. Based on the CDR3 plus reference TRBV5-4 and TRBJ1-5, the full variable domain is ETGVTQSPTHLIKTRGQQVTLRCSSQSGHNTVSWYQQALGQGPQFIFQYYREEENGRGNFPPRFSGLQFPNYSSELNVNALELDDSALYLCASSLFRPQHFGDGTRLSIL.